The 32 T cell receptor beta chains reported below all come from one sample, sequenced in a study of blood T cells in healthy people across ages. Through a sample-barcoded 5' primer and a J-beta primer mix, a second PCR was run for about 7 to 12 cycles. One entry per CDR3 protein, called by TCRdb with MiXCR from the 5' RACE reads. This sample has around 800,000 distinct CDR3 sequences, with under 55% found just once. Sequencing was carried out using blood. These receptors were taken from a man in his sixties in good health.

This chain's CDR3 is CASSSMTKTRYGYTF. CDR3 DNA sequence: TGTGCCAGCAGTTCAATGACCAAAACTCGGTATGGCTACACCTTC. This chain connects TRBV6-2 or TRBV6-3 to TRBJ1-2; D gene unclear. The CDR3 length is 15 residues. V gave up 4 bases and J gave up 5 bases, with 17 bases separating them. Germline assignment: CDR1 MNHEY and CDR2 SVGEGT.

J is TRBJ2-1 and V is TRBV9, with 10 bases aligning to TRBD2. Looked up from germline, CDR1 is SGDLS and CDR2 is YYNGEE. The CDR3 totals 18 residues. J lost 3 bases, V lost 0 bases, and 9 bases had no gene match. This chain's CDR3 is CASSVDRGSSGGYNEQFF. In DNA form, the CDR3 reads TGTGCCAGCAGCGTAGATCGGGGATCTAGCGGGGGCTACAATGAGCAGTTCTTC.

In this sample, this clonotype turned up once. This chain links TRBV5-1 with TRBJ1-1; tentative D call: TRBD1 (5 bases). Germline-derived CDR1 and CDR2 are SGHRS and YFSETQ. The germline V and J ends were trimmed by 7 bases and 4 bases, with 14 bases remaining between them. The CDR3 length is 13 residues. CDR3 coding DNA: TGCGCCAGCTTAAGAGGGGTTGGCACTGAAGCTTTCTTT. Translation: CASLRGVGTEAFF.

The chain is built from TRBV12-3 or TRBV12-4 and TRBJ2-2; the match to TRBD1 covers 9 bases. The length of the CDR3 is 16 residues. V trimming: 1 base; J trimming: 3 bases; junction bases outside the gene matches: 3. This CDR3 is CASSLGTGVYTGELFF. The CDR3 DNA reads as TGTGCCAGCAGTTTAGGGACAGGGGTTTACACCGGGGAGCTGTTTTTT.

This clonotype was observed once. This chain links TRBV5-1 with TRBJ2-7, with D unresolved. The CDR3 length is 14 residues. Trimming removed 0 bases from V and 2 bases from J, with 9 bases in between. In germline, CDR1 is SGHRS, CDR2 YFSETQ. The CDR3 DNA is TGCGCCAGCAGCTTGGATGTGGTAACCTACGAGCAGTACTTC. This sequence encodes CASSLDVVTYEQYF.

This clonotype showed up just a few times. This chain links TRBV5-1 with TRBJ2-7; no clear D. Germline V gene lookup returns CDR1 SGHRS and CDR2 YFSETQ. The CDR3 covers 14 residues. Trimming cost V 0 bases and J 3 bases, with 10 bases left between them. In DNA, the CDR3 is TGCGCCAGCAGCTTGGAGACATCTTACTACGAGCAGTACTTC. Translated: CASSLETSYYEQYF.

This CDR3 is CASSIAGGKQFF. CDR3 bases: TGTGCCAGCAGTATAGCGGGAGGAAAACAGTTCTTC. The rearrangement links TRBV6-5 to TRBJ2-1; 10 nucleotides line up with TRBD2. The V gene end was trimmed by 5 bases and the J gene end by 13 bases; junction bases not matched to a gene: 5. The CDR3 is 12 residues long. CDR1 MNHEY and CDR2 SVGAGI come from the germline V gene.

The V and J genes are TRBV7-2 and TRBJ1-1; D unclear. The V gene lost 3 bases and the J gene lost 1 base, with 15 bases spanning the gap. The CDR3 runs 16 residues. Germline values: CDR1 SGHTA, CDR2 FQGNSA. CDR3 sequence: CASSFSVKQRNTEAFF. The CDR3 DNA follows: TGTGCCAGCAGCTTCTCGGTCAAGCAACGGAACACTGAAGCTTTCTTT.

The chain uses TRBV7-2 and TRBJ2-1; 14 bases line up with TRBD2. Germline V lookup: CDR1 SGHTA, CDR2 FQGNSA. The J segment lost 7 bases and the V segment lost 2 bases, leaving 4 bases of the junction unmatched. The CDR3 is 16 residues long. CDR3 residues: CASSLRTSGGFNEQFF. CDR3 bases: TGTGCCAGCAGCTTAAGGACTAGCGGGGGGTTTAATGAGCAGTTCTTC.

The rearrangement links TRBV7-9 to TRBJ2-6; either TRBD1 or TRBD2 may supply D (6 bases each). This CDR3 has 16 residues. V lost 7 bases and J lost 1, with 14 bases in between. CDR1 is SEHNR and CDR2 is FQNEAQ in the germline V gene (reference sequence). The CDR3 region is CASMRGAYSGANVLTF. DNA of the CDR3: TGTGCCAGCATGAGGGGGGCTTATTCTGGGGCCAACGTCCTGACTTTC.

The chain carries TRBV7-8 and TRBJ1-5; unclear D gene. The CDR3 is made up of 15 amino acids. Per germline, CDR1 SGHVS and CDR2 FQNEAQ. V lost 1 base to trimming and J lost 0 bases, with 7 bases between them. The CDR3 region is CASSLEYYSNQPQHF. CDR3 nucleotide sequence: TGTGCCAGCAGCTTAGAATACTATAGCAATCAGCCCCAGCATTTT.

This clonotype was detected ten times or more. CDR3 coding DNA: TGCAGCGCGGAACCGGGACAGAACGGCGAGCAGTACTTC. Amino acids: CSAEPGQNGEQYF. The rearrangement links TRBV29-1 to TRBJ2-7, with TRBD1 matching over 7 bases. Germline-derived CDR1 and CDR2 are SQVTM and ANQGSEA. The CDR3 spans 13 residues. Trimming took 7 bases from V and 6 from J; bases not matched to a gene: 12.

In its sample, this clonotype was seen many times. This chain uses TRBV10-3 with TRBJ2-7; the D gene is possibly TRBD2 (6 bases). CDR1 and CDR2 from the germline V gene are ENHRY and SYGVKD. This CDR3 region has 16 residues. The V end was cut by 0 bases, the J end by 7 bases, with 19 bases between. In DNA, the CDR3 is TGTGCCATCAGTGAGTCGATGGGGACCGGGAGAAGGGAGCAGTACTTC. It codes for CAISESMGTGRREQYF.

This clonotype has only a few counts. The rearrangement joins TRBV29-1 to TRBJ2-5; 12 bases are shared with TRBD1. In germline, CDR1 is SQVTM, CDR2 ANQGSEA. The CDR3 has 14 residues. After removal of 6 bases from V and 5 bases from J, the junction contained 7 bases not matched to a gene. The CDR3 reads CSVGWDRGRETQYF. In DNA, the CDR3 is TGCAGCGTCGGGTGGGACAGGGGGCGTGAGACCCAGTACTTC.

This clonotype was observed many times. The genes are TRBV12-3 or TRBV12-4 and TRBJ2-1; the D gene is possibly TRBD2 (6 bases). CDR3 size: 12 residues. V dropped 0 bases and J dropped 15 bases, with 12 bases sitting between them. CDR3 in DNA: TGTGCCAGCAGTTTAGCGGGGGGAGGTACGTTCTTC. This sequence encodes CASSLAGGGTFF.

V gene TRBV6-1 combines with J gene TRBJ2-3; D is ambiguous. The CDR3 has 14 residues. Per the germline V gene, CDR1 is MNHNS and CDR2 is SASEGT. The V end lost 8 bases, the J end lost 2 bases, and 14 bases lay between the germline ends. The CDR3 sequence: CASSDRVFTDTQYF. The CDR3 DNA is TGTGCCAGCTCTGACCGGGTCTTCACAGATACGCAGTATTTT.

V usage is TRBV29-1 and J usage is TRBJ1-2; D possibly corresponds to TRBD1 (5 bases). Germline loops: CDR1 SQVTM, CDR2 ANQGSEA. CDR3 length equals 18 residues. Trimming took 1 base from V and 4 from J, leaving 25 bases between them. The CDR3 bases are TGCAGCGTTGAAGGAGCGTCGAGGGGCGAACTCGCGATCTATGGCTACACCTTC. It yields the protein CSVEGASRGELAIYGYTF.

A few counts support this clonotype. The chain couples TRBV27 to TRBJ1-2; 10 bases match TRBD1. The germline V gene encodes CDR1 MNHEY and CDR2 SMNVEV (reference sequence). The CDR3 spans 16 residues. The J segment lost 3 bases and the V segment lost 3 bases, leaving 7 bases of the junction unmatched. This CDR3 reads CASSFLRDRGYYGYTF. The DNA of the CDR3 is TGTGCCAGCAGTTTCCTCCGGGACAGGGGCTACTATGGCTACACCTTC.

In this sample, this clonotype turned up a few times. V is TRBV4-3 and J is TRBJ2-1, with 9 bases that match TRBD1. V was clipped by 1 base and J by 5 bases; unmatched bases: 12. This CDR3 spans 18 amino acids. In germline, CDR1 is LGHNA, CDR2 YSLEER. The CDR3 nucleotides read TGCGCCAGCAGCCAAGGTGGGACAGGGAATTATTTCGACAATGAGCAGTTCTTC. It translates to CASSQGGTGNYFDNEQFF.

This clonotype has more than one count but fewer than ten. V and J are TRBV5-1 and TRBJ2-7, with 7 bases identical to TRBD1. The CDR3 is 14 amino acids. CDR1 is SGHRS, CDR2 YFSETQ, per germline. V shed 4 bases, J shed 4 bases, and the junction held 8 bases outside the gene matches. CDR3 sequence (DNA): TGCGCCAGCAGCACGACAGGGACATTATACGAGCAGTACTTC. Protein product: CASSTTGTLYEQYF.

V usage is TRBV6-6 and J usage is TRBJ2-3, with D possibly being TRBD1 (6 bases). In germline, CDR1 is MNHNY, CDR2 SVGAGI (reference sequence). CDR3 length: 15 amino acids. The V end was cut by 6 bases, the J end by 1 base, with 14 bases between. CDR3 in DNA: TGTGCCAGCAGACAACAGGGTCCAGGCACAGATACGCAGTATTTT. Protein sequence: CASRQQGPGTDTQYF.

Comment on this clonotype: The junction departs from germline at one end; a sequencing error may be responsible. This chain joins TRBV12-3 or TRBV12-4 and TRBJ2-1; TRBD1 might be the D (5 bases). The CDR3 is made up of 14 amino acids. CDR3 bases: TGTGTCAGCACCTTCGGATCAGGGCTTAAGCAGCAGTTCTTC. It specifies CVSTFGSGLKQQFF.

This chain joins TRBV10-3 and TRBJ2-2; TRBD2 might be the D (6 bases). CDR3 size: 16 residues. The germline CDR1 and CDR2 sequences are ENHRY and SYGVKD. The ends were cut back, 3 bases at V and 5 bases at J, with 16 bases in the middle. The CDR3 DNA follows: TGTGCCATCAGTGATCCGGGACTCCGTCATACCGGGGAGCTGTTTTTT. This encodes CAISDPGLRHTGELFF.

This chain uses TRBV6-1 with TRBJ1-5; no firm D call. Germline assignment: CDR1 MNHNS and CDR2 SASEGT. CDR3 length: 18 residues. The V gene lost 8 bases and the J gene lost 4 bases, with 27 bases spanning the gap. The CDR3 DNA sequence: TGTGCCAGCTCTCCGGTCGGTCAGTATTATTGGGTAAATCAGCCCCAGCATTTT. Its translation: CASSPVGQYYWVNQPQHF.

This clonotype was counted a few times. This chain links TRBV25-1 with TRBJ2-1; TRBD2 matches at 9 bases. J lost 3 bases, V lost 6 bases, and 12 bases had no gene match. CDR3 size: 17 residues. Germline CDR1 and CDR2: MGHDK and SYGVNS. The CDR3 nucleotides are TGTGCCAGCAGCGAACTTTATAGCGGGGGAAGCTACAATGAGCAGTTCTTC. This codes for CASSELYSGGSYNEQFF.

The chain employs TRBV6-2 or TRBV6-3 and TRBJ2-7; possibly TRBD1 or TRBD2 for D (5 bases each). Looked up from germline, CDR1 is MNHEY and CDR2 is SVGEGT. Trimming removed 8 bases from V and 3 bases from J, with 11 bases in between. The CDR3 runs 12 residues. This CDR3 is CASGGNYYEQYF. The CDR3 coding sequence is TGTGCCAGCGGGGGAAACTACTACGAGCAGTACTTC.

The chain links TRBV5-1 to TRBJ2-7; perhaps TRBD2 as D (6 bases). This CDR3 region has 17 residues. CDR1 is SGHRS, CDR2 YFSETQ, per germline. With 2 bases removed from V and 3 bases from J, the gap between germline ends came to 21 bases. The CDR3 protein is CASSLLGLLAPDYEQYF. The CDR3 coding sequence is TGCGCCAGCAGCTTACTAGGCCTACTAGCTCCCGACTACGAGCAGTACTTC.

This chain connects TRBV4-3 to TRBJ2-3, with 7 bases identical to TRBD2. The CDR3 sequence is 16 residues long. V shed 0 bases and J 5 bases; nucleotides not matched to a gene: 8. From germline, CDR1 is LGHNA and CDR2 YSLEER. This chain's CDR3 is CASSQDLMSSGDTQYF. The DNA of the CDR3 is TGCGCCAGCAGCCAAGATCTTATGTCTAGCGGAGATACGCAGTATTTT.

The chain uses TRBV3-1 and TRBJ1-1; 7 bases are a match to TRBD1. With V trimmed by 8 bases and J by 8 bases, 8 bases remained unmatched. The CDR3 consists of 12 residues. Germline-derived CDR1 and CDR2 are LGHDT and YNNKEL (reference sequence). The CDR3 region has the DNA TGTGCCAGCTGGGACAGTCAGAAAGAAGCTTTCTTT. Protein product: CASWDSQKEAFF.

This clonotype was recorded many times. The J gene is TRBJ1-5, the V gene TRBV19; perhaps TRBD1 as D (5 bases). Germline V gives CDR1 LNHDA, CDR2 SQIVND (reference sequence). V dropped 6 bases and J dropped 3 bases, with 15 bases sitting between them. The CDR3 covers 15 residues. The DNA of the CDR3 is TGTGCCAGTAGGACAGACAGAGCTGACAATCAGCCCCAGCATTTT. Its protein is CASRTDRADNQPQHF.

The CDR3 loop reads CASSQGAVSGANVLTF. CDR3 DNA: TGCGCCAGCAGCCAAGGTGCGGTATCTGGGGCCAACGTCCTGACTTTC. The V gene is TRBV4-3, the J gene TRBJ2-6; no definite D call. The CDR3 extends over 16 amino acids. Germline V gene lookup returns CDR1 LGHNA and CDR2 YSLEER. The germline V and J ends were trimmed by 1 base and 1 base, with 8 bases remaining between them.

The chain combines TRBV25-1 with TRBJ1-5; D is possibly TRBD1 (6 bases). CDR3 size: 13 residues. Germline CDR1 and CDR2: MGHDK and SYGVNS. The ends were cut back, 8 bases at V and 1 base at J, with 9 bases in the middle. The CDR3 DNA sequence: TGTGCCAGCGGGCAGGGGAGCAATCAGCCCCAGCATTTT. Its translation is CASGQGSNQPQHF.